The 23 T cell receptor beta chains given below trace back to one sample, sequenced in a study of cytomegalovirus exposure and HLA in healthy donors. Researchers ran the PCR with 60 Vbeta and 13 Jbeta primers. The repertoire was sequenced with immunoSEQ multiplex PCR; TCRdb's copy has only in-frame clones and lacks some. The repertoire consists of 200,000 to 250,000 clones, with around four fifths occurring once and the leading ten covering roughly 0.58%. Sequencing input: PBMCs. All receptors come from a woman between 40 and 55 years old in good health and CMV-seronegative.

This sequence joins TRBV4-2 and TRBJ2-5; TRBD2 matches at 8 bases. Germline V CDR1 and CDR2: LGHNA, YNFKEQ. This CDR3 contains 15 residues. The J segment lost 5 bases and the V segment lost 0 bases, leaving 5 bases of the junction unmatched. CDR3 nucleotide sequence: TGTGCCAGCAGCCAAGAAGAACTAGCGGATGAGACCCAGTACTTC. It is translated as CASSQEELADETQYF.

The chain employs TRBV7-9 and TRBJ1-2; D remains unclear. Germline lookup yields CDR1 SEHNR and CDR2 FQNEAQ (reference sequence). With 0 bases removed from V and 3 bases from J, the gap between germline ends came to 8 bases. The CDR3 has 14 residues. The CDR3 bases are TGTGCCAGCAGCTTAGCCGGGGTCGACTATGGCTACACCTTC. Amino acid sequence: CASSLAGVDYGYTF.

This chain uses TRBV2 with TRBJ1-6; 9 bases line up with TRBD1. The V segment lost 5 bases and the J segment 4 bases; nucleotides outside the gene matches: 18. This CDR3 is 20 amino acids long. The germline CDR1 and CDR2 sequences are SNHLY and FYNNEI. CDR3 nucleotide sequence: TGTGCCAGCAGTATCCGGGACAGGGTTCGGGCCGAGATTTATAATTCACCCCTCCACTTT. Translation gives CASSIRDRVRAEIYNSPLHF.

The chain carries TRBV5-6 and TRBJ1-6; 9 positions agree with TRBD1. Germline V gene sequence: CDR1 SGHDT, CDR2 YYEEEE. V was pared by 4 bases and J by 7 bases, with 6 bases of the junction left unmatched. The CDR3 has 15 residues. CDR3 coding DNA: TGTGCCAGCAGCGGAACCGGGACAGGGAATTCACCCCTCCACTTT. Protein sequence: CASSGTGTGNSPLHF.

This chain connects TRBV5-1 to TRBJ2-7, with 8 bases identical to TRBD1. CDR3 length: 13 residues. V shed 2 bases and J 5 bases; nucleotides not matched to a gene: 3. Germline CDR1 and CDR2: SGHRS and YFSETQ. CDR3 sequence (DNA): TGCGCCAGCAGCTTCCAGGGGGCTAACGAGCAGTACTTC. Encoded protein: CASSFQGANEQYF. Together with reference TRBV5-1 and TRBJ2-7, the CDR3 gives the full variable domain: KAGVTQTPRYLIKTRGQQVTLSCSPISGHRSVSWYQQTPGQGLQFLFEYFSETQRNKGNFPGRFSGRQFSNSRSEMNVSTLELGDSALYLCASSFQGANEQYFGPGTRLTVT.

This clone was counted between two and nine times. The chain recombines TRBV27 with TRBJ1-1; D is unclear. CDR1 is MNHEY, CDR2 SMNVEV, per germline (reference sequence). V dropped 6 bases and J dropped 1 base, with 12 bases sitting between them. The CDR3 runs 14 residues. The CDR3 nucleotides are TGTGCCAGCAGACACGAGGTGAGGAACACTGAAGCTTTCTTT. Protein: CASRHEVRNTEAFF.

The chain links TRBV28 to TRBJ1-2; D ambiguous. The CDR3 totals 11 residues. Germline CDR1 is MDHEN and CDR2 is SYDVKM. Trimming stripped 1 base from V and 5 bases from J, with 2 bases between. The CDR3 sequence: CASSLSYGYTF. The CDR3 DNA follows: TGTGCCAGCAGTTTATCGTATGGCTACACCTTC.

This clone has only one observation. The CDR3 DNA sequence: TGTGCCAGCAGTGCTGGGGACACGTACCAAGAGACCCAGTACTTC. This sequence encodes CASSAGDTYQETQYF. The chain carries TRBV2 and TRBJ2-5; D may be TRBD1 (6 bases). Germline assignment: CDR1 SNHLY and CDR2 FYNNEI. Trimming removed 4 bases at V and 0 bases at J, with 12 bases between. This CDR3 is 15 amino acids long. The variable domain in full, completed from reference TRBV2 and TRBJ2-5, reads EPEVTQTPSHQVTQMGQEVILRCVPISNHLYFYWYRQILGQKVEFLVSFYNNEISEKSEIFDDQFSVERPDGSNFTLKIRSTKLEDSAMYFCASSAGDTYQETQYFGPGTRLLVL.

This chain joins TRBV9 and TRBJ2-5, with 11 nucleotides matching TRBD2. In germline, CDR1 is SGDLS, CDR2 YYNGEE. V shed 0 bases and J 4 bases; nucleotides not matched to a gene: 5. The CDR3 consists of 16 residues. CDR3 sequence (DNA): TGTGCCAGCAGCGTAGAGGGTAGCGGGGGGGGAGAGACCCAGTACTTC. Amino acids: CASSVEGSGGGETQYF.

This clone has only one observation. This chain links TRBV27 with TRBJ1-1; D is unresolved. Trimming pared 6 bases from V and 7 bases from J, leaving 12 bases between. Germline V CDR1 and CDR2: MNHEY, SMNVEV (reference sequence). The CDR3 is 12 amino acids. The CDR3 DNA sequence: TGTGCCAGCAGGTTCCGCTCGGGTGAAGCTTTCTTT. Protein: CASRFRSGEAFF.

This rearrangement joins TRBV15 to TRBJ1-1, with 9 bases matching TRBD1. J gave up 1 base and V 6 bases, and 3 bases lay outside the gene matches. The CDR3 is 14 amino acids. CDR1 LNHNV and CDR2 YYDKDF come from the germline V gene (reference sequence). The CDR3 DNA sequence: TGTGCCACCAGACCGGGACAGGGGAACACTGAAGCTTTCTTT. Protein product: CATRPGQGNTEAFF.

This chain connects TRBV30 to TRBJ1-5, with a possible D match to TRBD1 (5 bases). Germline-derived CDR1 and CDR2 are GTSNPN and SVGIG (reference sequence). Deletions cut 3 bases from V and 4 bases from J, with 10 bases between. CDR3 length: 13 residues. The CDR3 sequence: CAWSARDNQPQHF. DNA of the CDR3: TGTGCCTGGAGCGCCAGGGATAATCAGCCCCAGCATTTT.

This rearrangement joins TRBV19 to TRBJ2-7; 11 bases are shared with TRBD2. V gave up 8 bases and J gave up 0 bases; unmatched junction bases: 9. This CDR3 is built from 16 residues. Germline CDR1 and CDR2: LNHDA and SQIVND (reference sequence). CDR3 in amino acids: CASSAGLAGGSYEQYF. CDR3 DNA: TGTGCCAGTTCGGCGGGGCTAGCGGGGGGCTCCTACGAGCAGTACTTC.

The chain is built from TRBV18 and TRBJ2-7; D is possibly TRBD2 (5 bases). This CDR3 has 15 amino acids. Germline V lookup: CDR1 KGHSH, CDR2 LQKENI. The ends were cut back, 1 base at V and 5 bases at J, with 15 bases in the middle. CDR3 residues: CASSPLGGPTDEQYF. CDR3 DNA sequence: TGTGCCAGCTCACCACTAGGAGGACCTACTGACGAGCAGTACTTC.

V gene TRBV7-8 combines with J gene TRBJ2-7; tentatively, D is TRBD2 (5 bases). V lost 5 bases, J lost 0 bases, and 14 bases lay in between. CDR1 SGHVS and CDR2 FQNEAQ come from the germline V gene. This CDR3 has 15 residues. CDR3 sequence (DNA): TGTGCCAGCAGCGTACGGACTGGGAGCTCCTACGAGCAGTACTTC. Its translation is CASSVRTGSSYEQYF. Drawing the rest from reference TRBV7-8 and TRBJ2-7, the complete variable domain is GAGVSQSPRYKVAKRGQDVALRCDPISGHVSLFWYQQALGQGPEFLTYFQNEAQLDKSGLPSDRFFAERPEGSVSTLKIQRTQQEDSAVYLCASSVRTGSSYEQYFGPGTRLTVT.

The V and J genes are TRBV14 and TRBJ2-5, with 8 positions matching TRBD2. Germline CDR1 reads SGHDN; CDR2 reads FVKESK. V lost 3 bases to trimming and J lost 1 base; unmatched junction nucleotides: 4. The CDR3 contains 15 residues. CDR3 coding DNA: TGTGCCAGCAGCCACTTAGCGGGGCTCCAAGAGACCCAGTACTTC. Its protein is CASSHLAGLQETQYF.

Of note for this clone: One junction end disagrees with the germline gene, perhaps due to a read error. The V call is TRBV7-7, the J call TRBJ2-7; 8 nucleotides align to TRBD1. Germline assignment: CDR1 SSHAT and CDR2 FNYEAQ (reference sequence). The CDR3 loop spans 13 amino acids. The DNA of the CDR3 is TGTGCTAGCAGCACCGGACAGGGCTACGAGCAGTACTTC. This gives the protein CASSTGQGYEQYF.

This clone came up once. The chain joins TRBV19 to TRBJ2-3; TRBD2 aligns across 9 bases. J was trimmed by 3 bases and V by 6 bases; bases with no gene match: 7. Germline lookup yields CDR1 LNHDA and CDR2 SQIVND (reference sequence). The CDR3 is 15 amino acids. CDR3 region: CASRRGGLWTDTQYF. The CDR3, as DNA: TGTGCCAGTAGGCGGGGGGGCCTGTGGACAGATACGCAGTATTTT.

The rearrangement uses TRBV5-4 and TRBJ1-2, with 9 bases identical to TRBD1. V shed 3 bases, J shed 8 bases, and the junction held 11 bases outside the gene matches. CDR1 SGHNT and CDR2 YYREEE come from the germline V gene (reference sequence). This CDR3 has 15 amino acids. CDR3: CASSSKQGAHAGYTF. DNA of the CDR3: TGTGCCAGCAGCTCTAAACAGGGGGCGCATGCGGGCTACACCTTC.

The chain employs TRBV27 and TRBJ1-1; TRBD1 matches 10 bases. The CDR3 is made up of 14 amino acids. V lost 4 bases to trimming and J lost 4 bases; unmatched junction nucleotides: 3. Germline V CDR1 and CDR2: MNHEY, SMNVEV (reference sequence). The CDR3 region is CASSYRTGGTEAFF. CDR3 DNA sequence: TGTGCCAGCAGTTATAGGACAGGGGGCACTGAAGCTTTCTTT.

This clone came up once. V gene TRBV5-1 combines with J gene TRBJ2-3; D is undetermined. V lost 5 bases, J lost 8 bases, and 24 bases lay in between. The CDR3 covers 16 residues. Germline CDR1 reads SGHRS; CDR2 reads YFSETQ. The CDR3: CASRYQDSPPEGTQYF. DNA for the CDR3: TGCGCCAGCAGATATCAAGACTCTCCCCCGGAAGGTACGCAGTATTTT.

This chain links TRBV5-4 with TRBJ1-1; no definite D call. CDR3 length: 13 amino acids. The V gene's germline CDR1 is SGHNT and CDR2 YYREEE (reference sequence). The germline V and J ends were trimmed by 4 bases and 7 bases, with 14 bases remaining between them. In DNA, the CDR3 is TGTGCCAGCAGCGGAGGCCCTTCGAGTGAAGCTTTCTTT. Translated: CASSGGPSSEAFF.

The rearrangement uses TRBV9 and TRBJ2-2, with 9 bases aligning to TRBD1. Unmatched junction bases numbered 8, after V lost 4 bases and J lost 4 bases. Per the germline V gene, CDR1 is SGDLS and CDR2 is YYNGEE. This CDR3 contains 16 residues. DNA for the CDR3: TGTGCCAGCAGCAGAACCGGGACAGGGATCACCGGGGAGCTGTTTTTT. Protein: CASSRTGTGITGELFF. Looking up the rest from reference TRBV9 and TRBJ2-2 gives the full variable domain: DSGVTQTPKHLITATGQRVTLRCSPRSGDLSVYWYQQSLDQGLQFLIQYYNGEERAKGNILERFSAQQFPDLHSELNLSSLELGDSALYFCASSRTGTGITGELFFGEGSRLTVL.